Listed here are 16 T cell receptor beta chains from one sample, sequenced in a study of neoadjuvant anti-PD-1 for oral cavity cancer (dated by TCRdb to about 2021). The meaning of the sample's time point label: after neoadjuvant nivolumab, at surgical resection. Library preparation used the immunoSEQ multiplex PCR assay. The source is immuneACCESS, and TCRdb retained only in-frame sequences with V and J called. Part of the clones is not carried over; for the studies checked, unresolved V genes explain less than half of this, and the remainder is unexplained. For this sample there are approximately 10,000 clones; around three fifths appear just once. The leading ten clones occupy about 7.8% of the sample. Sequencing was performed on tumor tissue, taken after nivolumab (anti-PD-1) treatment. The source is a person aged 40 to 85 with oral cavity squamous cell carcinoma.

The chain carries TRBV6-1 and TRBJ1-5; TRBD1 is a possible D gene (5 bases). The CDR3 runs to 15 residues. CDR1 is MNHNS and CDR2 is SASEGT in the germline V gene. Trimming cost V 0 bases and J 3 bases, with 9 bases left between them. CDR3 DNA: TGTGCCAGCAGTGAAGCGGGGGTTCCCAATCAGCCCCAGCATTTT. It encodes CASSEAGVPNQPQHF.

V usage is TRBV25-1 and J usage is TRBJ2-2; TRBD1 matches at 9 bases. The V gene end was trimmed by 4 bases and the J gene end by 3 bases; junction bases not matched to a gene: 3. Germline V gene data show CDR1 as MGHDK and CDR2 as SYGVNS. The length of the CDR3 is 15 residues. For the CDR3, the DNA is TGTGCCAGCAGTGCCGGACAGGGGCACACCGGGGAGCTGTTTTTT. This encodes CASSAGQGHTGELFF.

The chain couples TRBV5-1 to TRBJ2-7; the D is unclear. Germline V gives CDR1 SGHRS, CDR2 YFSETQ. Trimming took off 1 base at V and 6 bases at J, with 14 bases between the two ends. The CDR3 loop spans 14 amino acids. The CDR3 region is CASSLSQNLGEQYF. The CDR3 DNA reads TGCGCCAGCAGCTTGTCCCAGAACCTTGGCGAGCAGTACTTC.

The V and J genes are TRBV11-2 and TRBJ2-5, with 10 nucleotides matching TRBD1. V lost 5 bases and J lost 5; bases outside the gene matches: 8. The V gene's germline CDR1 is SGHAT and CDR2 FQNNGV. The CDR3 is 15 residues long. The CDR3 loop is CASSLGQGRSETQYF. In DNA, the CDR3 is TGTGCCAGCAGCCTGGGACAGGGGCGGAGTGAGACCCAGTACTTC. Filled out from reference TRBV11-2 and TRBJ2-5, the complete variable domain reads EAGVAQSPRYKIIEKRQSVAFWCNPISGHATLYWYQQILGQGPKLLIQFQNNGVVDDSQLPKDRFSAERLKGVDSTLKIQPAKLEDSAVYLCASSLGQGRSETQYFGPGTRLLVL.

V gene TRBV29-1 combines with J gene TRBJ1-6, with D possibly being TRBD1 (5 bases). V was shortened by 4 bases and J by 6 bases, with 13 bases between the two germline ends. This CDR3 comprises 14 residues. CDR1 SQVTM and CDR2 ANQGSEA come from the germline V gene. The CDR3 is CSVGEGASNSPLHF. CDR3 DNA: TGCAGCGTTGGGGAAGGGGCGAGTAATTCACCCCTCCACTTT.

The chain carries TRBV11-3 and TRBJ2-1, with 8 bases identical to TRBD2. Germline-derived CDR1 and CDR2 are SGHNT and YENEEA. Germline trimming cut 2 bases from V and 10 bases from J; bases unmatched to any gene: 7. The CDR3 has 14 residues. The CDR3 DNA sequence: TGTGCCAGCAGCTTAAATTCCGGGGGGGGCGAGCAGTTCTTC. Translation gives CASSLNSGGGEQFF.

Sample share makes this clone medium-sized (0.01 to 0.1%). The CDR3 DNA follows: TGTGCCAGCAGCCAAGGGTTAGCGGGGGCCTCTATCCCCTACAATGAGCAGTTCTTC. Translated, it gives CASSQGLAGASIPYNEQFF. The rearrangement links TRBV4-2 to TRBJ2-1, with 9 bases aligning to TRBD2. This CDR3 has 19 amino acids. Germline assignment: CDR1 LGHNA and CDR2 YNFKEQ. V lost 1 base to trimming and J lost 2 bases; unmatched junction nucleotides: 12.

This clone has more than one count but fewer than ten. The rearrangement links TRBV2 to TRBJ2-1; 10 bases line up with TRBD2. The junction had 8 bases not matched to a gene; V was cut back by 3 bases and J by 9 bases. The CDR3 totals 15 residues. Germline values: CDR1 SNHLY, CDR2 FYNNEI. The CDR3 region is CASSEEAGGRSEQFF. CDR3 in DNA: TGTGCCAGCAGTGAGGAAGCGGGGGGGCGTAGTGAGCAGTTCTTC.

This clone was seen a few times. A far larger clone is a single base away, which makes a read error likely. The chain couples TRBV4-2 to TRBJ1-3; 7 nucleotides match TRBD1. V was pared by 4 bases and J by 1 base, with 10 bases of the junction left unmatched. Germline CDR1 and CDR2: LGHNA and YNFKEQ. CDR3 length: 17 residues. The CDR3 DNA sequence: TGTGCCAGCAGCCCTCAAGAGGGGGCAGGTTCTGGAAACACCATATATTTT. Its protein is CASSPQEGAGSGNTIYF.

This rearrangement joins TRBV20-1 to TRBJ1-1; D gene ambiguous. The CDR3 totals 10 residues. V was trimmed by 4 bases and J by 8 bases, leaving 8 bases between them. Germline V gene data show CDR1 as DFQATT and CDR2 as SNEGSKA (reference sequence). CDR3 amino acids: CSATEREAFF. CDR3 nucleotide sequence: TGCAGTGCTACGGAGCGAGAAGCTTTCTTT.

In DNA, the CDR3 is TGTGCCAGCGGGTATAGCGGCGCCTACAATGAGCAGTTCTTC. Its protein product is CASGYSGAYNEQFF. V gene TRBV7-9 combines with J gene TRBJ2-1; perhaps TRBD2 as D (6 bases). Germline lookup yields CDR1 SEHNR and CDR2 FQNEAQ (reference sequence). The V gene lost 8 bases and the J gene lost 2 bases, with 13 bases spanning the gap. The CDR3 totals 14 residues.

The chain couples TRBV7-9 to TRBJ1-1; 7 bases align to TRBD1. J was trimmed by 5 bases and V by 2 bases; bases with no gene match: 5. Germline V gene sequence: CDR1 SEHNR, CDR2 FQNEAQ (reference sequence). CDR3 size: 14 residues. CDR3 sequence: CASSLSQGGTEAFF. For the CDR3, the DNA is TGTGCCAGCAGCTTAAGCCAGGGGGGGACTGAAGCTTTCTTT.

This clone was recorded a few times. The chain couples TRBV15 to TRBJ1-3; TRBD1 matches at 7 bases. The junction had 14 bases not matched to a gene; V was cut back by 2 bases and J by 4 bases. Germline assignment: CDR1 LNHNV and CDR2 YYDKDF (reference sequence). The CDR3 has 18 amino acids. The CDR3 is CATSRSYPDRVWGNTIYF. CDR3 coding DNA: TGTGCCACCAGCAGATCCTACCCTGACAGGGTGTGGGGAAACACCATATATTTT.

This sequence joins TRBV7-8 and TRBJ1-5, with 9 bases aligning to TRBD1. Germline V gene lookup returns CDR1 SGHVS and CDR2 FQNEAQ. V was pared by 4 bases and J by 6 bases, with 4 bases of the junction left unmatched. CDR3 length: 14 residues. The CDR3 bases are TGTGCCAGCAGCTCAGGACAGGGGAGTCAGCCCCAGCATTTT. Its translation is CASSSGQGSQPQHF.

This clone has only one observation. This chain links TRBV18 with TRBJ1-2; 10 bases match TRBD1. The CDR3 runs to 18 residues. The germline gives CDR1 KGHSH, CDR2 LQKENI. The V and J ends lost 6 bases and 0 bases, in that order; junction bases with no gene match: 13. Here the CDR3 reads CASSPLGGQGTPNYGYTF. The CDR3 DNA sequence: TGTGCCAGCTCCCCCTTGGGGGGACAGGGGACGCCTAACTATGGCTACACCTTC.

The chain recombines TRBV19 with TRBJ1-1, with D tentatively TRBD1 (6 bases). Germline loops: CDR1 LNHDA, CDR2 SQIVND (reference sequence). The V and J ends lost 6 bases and 4 bases respectively, with 15 bases between them. The CDR3 has 14 residues. In DNA form, the CDR3 reads TGTGCCAGTAGGAAGGGGGGTCGGAGCACTGAAGCTTTCTTT. Encoded protein: CASRKGGRSTEAFF.